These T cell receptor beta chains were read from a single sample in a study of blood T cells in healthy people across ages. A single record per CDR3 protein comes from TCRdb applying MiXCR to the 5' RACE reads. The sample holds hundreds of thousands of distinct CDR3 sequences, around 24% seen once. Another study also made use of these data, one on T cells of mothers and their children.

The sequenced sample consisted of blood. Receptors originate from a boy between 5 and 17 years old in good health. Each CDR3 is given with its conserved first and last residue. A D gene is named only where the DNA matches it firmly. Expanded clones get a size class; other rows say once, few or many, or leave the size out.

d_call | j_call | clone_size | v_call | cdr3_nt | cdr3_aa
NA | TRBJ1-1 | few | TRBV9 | TGTGCCAGCACCAGCCAACCTCACATGAACACTGAAGCTTTCTTT | CASTSQPHMNTEAFF
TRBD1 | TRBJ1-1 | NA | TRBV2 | TGTGCCAGCAGTGACACAGGGGCGGGAGGCACTGAAGCTTTCTTT | CASSDTGAGGTEAFF
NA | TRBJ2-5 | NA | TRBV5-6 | TGTGCCGGCAGCTCCTCGTTCGGAGCTCCGACACCGGCCCAGTACTTC | CAGSSSFGAPTPAQYF
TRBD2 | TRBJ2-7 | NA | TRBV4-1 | TGCGCCAGCAGCCCCCTACTAGCGGGAGGGTACTACGAGCAGTACTTC | CASSPLLAGGYYEQYF
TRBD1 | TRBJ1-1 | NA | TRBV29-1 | TGCAGCGGACGAGACAGGGGGCTGGGCACTGAAGCTTTCTTT | CSGRDRGLGTEAFF
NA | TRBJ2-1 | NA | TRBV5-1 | TGCGCCAGTGCGTGGGCCTCCTACAATGAGCAGTTCTTC | CASAWASYNEQFF
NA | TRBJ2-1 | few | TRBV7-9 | TGTGCCAGCAGCTTAGCCGCCCCTGGGGCCTACAATGAGCAGTTCTTC | CASSLAAPGAYNEQFF
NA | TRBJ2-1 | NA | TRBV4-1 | TGCGCCAGCAGCCAAGGTGGGGCAGTTAGCTACAATGAGCAGTTCTTC | CASSQGGAVSYNEQFF
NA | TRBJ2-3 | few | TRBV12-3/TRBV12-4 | TGTGCCAGCAGTTTTGGGACAAAAATCACAGATACGCAGTATTTT | CASSFGTKITDTQYF
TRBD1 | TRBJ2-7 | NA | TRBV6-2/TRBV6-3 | TGTGCCAGCAGTTACCACCGGGACAGAGCCTACGAGCAGTACTTC | CASSYHRDRAYEQYF
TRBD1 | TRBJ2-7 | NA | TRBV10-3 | TGTGCCATCAGTGAGTCGGACAGGGGGCGCCCCTACGAGCAGTACTTC | CAISESDRGRPYEQYF
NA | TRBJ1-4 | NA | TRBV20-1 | TGCAGTGCTAGAGATGGGGACGGTCTCGGCGAAAAACTGTTTTTT | CSARDGDGLGEKLFF
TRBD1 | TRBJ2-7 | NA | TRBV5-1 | TGCGCCAGCGGAACTACAGGGGCGAGCTCCTACGAGCAGTACTTC | CASGTTGASSYEQYF
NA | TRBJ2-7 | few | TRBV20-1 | TGCAGTGCTAGAGATGCCGGGAGCTCCTACGAGCAGTACTTC | CSARDAGSSYEQYF
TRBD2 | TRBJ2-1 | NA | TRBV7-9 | TGTGCCAGCAGCTTAATTTACGGACTAGCGGGTGCCGGCTCCTACAATGAGCAGTTCTTC | CASSLIYGLAGAGSYNEQFF
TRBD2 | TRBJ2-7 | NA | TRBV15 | TGTGCCACCAGTCCGGCGGGAGGCCCCTACGAGCAGTACTTC | CATSPAGGPYEQYF
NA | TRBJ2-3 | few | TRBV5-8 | TGTGCCAGCAGCGCCTTGGGAGATACGCAGTATTTT | CASSALGDTQYF
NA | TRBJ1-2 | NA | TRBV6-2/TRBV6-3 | TGTGCCACCCATTCGGCTGGCTACACCTTC | CATHSAGYTF
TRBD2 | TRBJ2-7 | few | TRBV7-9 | TGTGCCAGCCTAGCGGACTTAGACTACGAGCAGTACTTC | CASLADLDYEQYF
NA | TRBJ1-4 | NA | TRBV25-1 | TGTGCCAGCAGTCCGAACGGAGCAACTAATGAAAAACTGTTTTTT | CASSPNGATNEKLFF
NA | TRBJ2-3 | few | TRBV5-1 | TGCGCCAGCAGCTTGACCATACAGGCGATGGATACGCAGTATTTT | CASSLTIQAMDTQYF
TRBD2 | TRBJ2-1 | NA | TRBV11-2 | TGTGCCAGCAGCTTAGATCAACGGGCTAGCGGGGGGATTTTGGAGCAGTTCTTC | CASSLDQRASGGILEQFF